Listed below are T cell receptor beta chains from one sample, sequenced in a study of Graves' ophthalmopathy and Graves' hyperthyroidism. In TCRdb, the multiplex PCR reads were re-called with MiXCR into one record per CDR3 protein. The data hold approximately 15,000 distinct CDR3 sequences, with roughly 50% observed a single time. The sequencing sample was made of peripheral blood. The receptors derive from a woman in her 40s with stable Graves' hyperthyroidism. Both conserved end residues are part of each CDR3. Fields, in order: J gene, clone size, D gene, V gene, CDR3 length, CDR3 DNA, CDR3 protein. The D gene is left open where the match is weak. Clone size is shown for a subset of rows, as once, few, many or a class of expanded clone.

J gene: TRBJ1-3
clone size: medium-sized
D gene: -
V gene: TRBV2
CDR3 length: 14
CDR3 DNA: TGTGCCAGCATGAAGAGGGAGGGGGGGAACACCATATATTTT
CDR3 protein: CASMKREGGNTIYF

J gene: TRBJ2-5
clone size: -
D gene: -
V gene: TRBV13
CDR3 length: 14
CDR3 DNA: TGTGCCAGCAGCTTAGTGTGGTCGGGGGAGACCCAGTACTTC
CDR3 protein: CASSLVWSGETQYF

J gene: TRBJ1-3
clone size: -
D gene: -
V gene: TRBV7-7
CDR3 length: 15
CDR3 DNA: TGTGCTAGCAGCTTCGGTACACTCTCTGGAAACACCATATATTTT
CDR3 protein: CASSFGTLSGNTIYF

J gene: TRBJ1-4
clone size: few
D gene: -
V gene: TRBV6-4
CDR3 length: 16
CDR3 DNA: TGTGCCAGCAGTGACTCCAAGGCTCCAACTAATGAAAAACTGTTTTTT
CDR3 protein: CASSDSKAPTNEKLFF

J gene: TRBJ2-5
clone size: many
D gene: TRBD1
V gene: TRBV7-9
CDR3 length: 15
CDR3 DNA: TGTGCCAGCAGCCTCAGGGGGCGCGCCCAAGAGACCCAGTACTTC
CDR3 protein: CASSLRGRAQETQYF

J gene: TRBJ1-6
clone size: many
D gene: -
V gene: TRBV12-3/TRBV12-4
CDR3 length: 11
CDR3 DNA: TGTGCCATCGGTTCTGGAAGTTCCCTCCACTTT
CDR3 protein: CAIGSGSSLHF

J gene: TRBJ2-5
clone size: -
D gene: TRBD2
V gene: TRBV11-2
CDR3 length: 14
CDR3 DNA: TGTGCCAGCAGCTTTGCGGGGGGGCAAGAGACCCAGTACTTC
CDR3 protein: CASSFAGGQETQYF

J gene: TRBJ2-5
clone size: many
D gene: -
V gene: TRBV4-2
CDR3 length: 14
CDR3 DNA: TGTGCCAGCAGCCAAGACGGGGCTTCGGAGACCCAGTACTTC
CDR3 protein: CASSQDGASETQYF

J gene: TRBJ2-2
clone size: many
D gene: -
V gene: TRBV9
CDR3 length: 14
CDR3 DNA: TGTGCCAGCAGCGGACAGGTCGGCACCGGGGAGCTGTTTTTT
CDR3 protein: CASSGQVGTGELFF

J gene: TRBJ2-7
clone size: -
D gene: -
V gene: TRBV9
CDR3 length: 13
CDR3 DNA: TGTGCCAGCAGCGTAGATGGCGAGGGAGAGCAGTACTTC
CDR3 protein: CASSVDGEGEQYF

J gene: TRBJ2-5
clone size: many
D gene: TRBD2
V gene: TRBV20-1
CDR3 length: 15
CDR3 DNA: TGCAGTGCCCTGACTAGCGGGGGGCCCAAAGAGACCCAGTACTTC
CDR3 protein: CSALTSGGPKETQYF

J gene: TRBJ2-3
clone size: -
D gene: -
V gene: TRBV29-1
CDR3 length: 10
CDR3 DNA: TGCAGCGGGTCCACAGATACGCAGTATTTT
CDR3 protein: CSGSTDTQYF

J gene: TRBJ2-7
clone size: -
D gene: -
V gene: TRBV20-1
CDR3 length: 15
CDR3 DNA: TGCAGTGCTAGAGGTGAGGTAGGCACCACCTACGAGCAGTACTTC
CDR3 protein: CSARGEVGTTYEQYF

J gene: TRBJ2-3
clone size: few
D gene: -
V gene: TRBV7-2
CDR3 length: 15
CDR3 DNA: TGTGCCAGCAGCTTTAGCGCTGGAGGATCAGATACGCAGTATTTT
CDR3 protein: CASSFSAGGSDTQYF

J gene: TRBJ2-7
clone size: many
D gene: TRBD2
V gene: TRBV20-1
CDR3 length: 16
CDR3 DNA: TGCAGTGCTACCCACCCAACTAGCGGGTTCTCCTACGAGCAGTACTTC
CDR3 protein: CSATHPTSGFSYEQYF

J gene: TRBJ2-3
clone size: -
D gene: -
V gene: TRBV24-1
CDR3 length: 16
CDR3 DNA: TGTGCCACCAGACCCGCGGTGAAGGGTTCGCCAGATACGCAGTATTTT
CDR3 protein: CATRPAVKGSPDTQYF

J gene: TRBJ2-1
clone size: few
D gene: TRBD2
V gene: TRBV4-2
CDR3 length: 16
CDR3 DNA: TGTGCCAGCAGCCAAGATGGCGGGAGTGGCCACAATGAGCAGTTCTTC
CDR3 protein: CASSQDGGSGHNEQFF

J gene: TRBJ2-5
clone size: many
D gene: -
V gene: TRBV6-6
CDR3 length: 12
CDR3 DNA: TGTGCCAGAAGCGGCCAAGAGATGGCCCAGTACTTC
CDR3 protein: CARSGQEMAQYF

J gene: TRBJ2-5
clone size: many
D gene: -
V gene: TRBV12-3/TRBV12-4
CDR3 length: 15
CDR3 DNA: TGTGCCAGCAGTGAATCGTTGCGATCCCAAGAGACCCAGTACTTC
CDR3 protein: CASSESLRSQETQYF

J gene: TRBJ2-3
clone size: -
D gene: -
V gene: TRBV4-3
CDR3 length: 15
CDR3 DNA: TGCGCCAGCAGTCCAAGCTGGGCGGACCTCGGTACGCAGTATTTT
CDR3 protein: CASSPSWADLGTQYF

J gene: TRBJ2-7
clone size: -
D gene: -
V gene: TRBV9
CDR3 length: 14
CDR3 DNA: TGTGCCAGCAGTTACGCGGAGGACTCCTACGAGCGGTACTTC
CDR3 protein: CASSYAEDSYERYF

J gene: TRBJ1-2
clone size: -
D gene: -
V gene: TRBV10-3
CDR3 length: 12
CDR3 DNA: TGTGCCATCAGTGAGTCGAACTATGGCTACACCTTC
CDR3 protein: CAISESNYGYTF

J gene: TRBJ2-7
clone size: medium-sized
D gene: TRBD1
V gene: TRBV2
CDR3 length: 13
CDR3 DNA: TGTGCCAGCATGGAGACAGGGATCTACGAGCAGTACTTC
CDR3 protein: CASMETGIYEQYF

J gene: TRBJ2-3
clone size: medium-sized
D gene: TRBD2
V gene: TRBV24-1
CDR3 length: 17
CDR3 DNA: TGTGCCACCAGTGAGGAAACTAGCGGGATAAGGATAGATACGCAGTATTTT
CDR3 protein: CATSEETSGIRIDTQYF

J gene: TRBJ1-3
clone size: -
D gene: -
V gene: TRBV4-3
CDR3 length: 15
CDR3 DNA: TGCGCCAGCAGCCAATTTGGGCAGTCTGGAAACACCATATATTTT
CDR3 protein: CASSQFGQSGNTIYF

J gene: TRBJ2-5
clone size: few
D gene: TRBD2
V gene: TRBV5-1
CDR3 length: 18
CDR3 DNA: TGCGCCAGCAGATTAAACCCGGGACTAGCGGGAGTCGGAGAGACCCAGTACTTC
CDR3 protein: CASRLNPGLAGVGETQYF

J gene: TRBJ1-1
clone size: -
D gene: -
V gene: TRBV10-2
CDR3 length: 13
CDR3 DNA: TGCGCCAGCAGGCAACAGGGTGGCACTGAAGCTTTCTTT
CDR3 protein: CASRQQGGTEAFF

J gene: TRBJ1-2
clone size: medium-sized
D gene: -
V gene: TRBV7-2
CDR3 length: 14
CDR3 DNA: TGTGCCAGCAGCTTAGCGCCGGGGAACTATGGCTACACCTTC
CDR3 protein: CASSLAPGNYGYTF

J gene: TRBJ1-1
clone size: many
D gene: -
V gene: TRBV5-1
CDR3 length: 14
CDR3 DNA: TGCGCCAGCAGCGGTGCAGAACTGAACACTGAAGCTTTCTTT
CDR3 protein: CASSGAELNTEAFF

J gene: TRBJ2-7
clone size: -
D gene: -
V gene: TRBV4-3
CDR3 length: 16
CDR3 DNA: TGCGCCAGCAGCCAAGATTACCCAGCTTTCTCCTACGGGCAGTACTTC
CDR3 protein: CASSQDYPAFSYGQYF

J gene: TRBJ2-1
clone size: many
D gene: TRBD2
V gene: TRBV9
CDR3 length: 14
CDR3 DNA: TGTGCCAGCAGCGTAGACTCTAGCGGGATTGAGCAGTTCTTC
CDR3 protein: CASSVDSSGIEQFF

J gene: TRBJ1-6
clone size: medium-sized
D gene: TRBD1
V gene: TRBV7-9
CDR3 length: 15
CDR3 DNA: TGTGCCAGCAGCTCAGGGGGACAGGGGACTTCACCCCTCCACTTT
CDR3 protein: CASSSGGQGTSPLHF

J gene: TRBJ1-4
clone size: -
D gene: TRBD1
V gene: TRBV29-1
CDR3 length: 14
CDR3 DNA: TGCAGCGTAGCGCTCGGGACAGACTATGAAAAACTGTTTTTT
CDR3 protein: CSVALGTDYEKLFF